This T cell receptor beta chain was profiled in a study of cytomegalovirus exposure and HLA in healthy donors (dated by TCRdb to about 2017). At the level of the whole study: According to a later analysis, the approximately 120 validation repertoires were produced on the same platform as the roughly 600 repertoires of the first cohort. The study was designed to test whether signatures of past pathogen exposure could be identified by cataloging public T cell receptors. To predict cytomegalovirus infection status, the study brought together high-throughput TCR immunosequencing, statistical association of individual TCRs with disease status, and machine learning. Along with the roughly 670-subject first cohort, a separate validation cohort of around 120 different subjects was used. Paper-wide results and their limitations: In vitro tests confirmed that a few of the cytomegalovirus-associated TCR beta chains recognize cytomegalovirus antigens. Cytomegalovirus status was reported to be diagnosed by the classifier with high specificity and sensitivity in both the original and validation cohorts. Across donors, most TCR sequences were observed very rarely, whereas some public TCRs were present in many individuals. Of the cluster scores, roughly 95% were above 0 in a later analysis, which found that TCRs clustered in the first cohort also tended to co-occur in the 90 to 150 validation repertoires. The validation cohort had no HLA typing available for a later analysis, so co-occurrence within that cohort was assessed over all 120 or so repertoires. It was suggested by the authors that the approach could potentially be generalized to other disease states and immunological phenotypes. A total of fewer than 200 TCR beta chains were listed by the study as associated with cytomegalovirus.

To note about this clone: Its antigen is currently not known. Base quality data are lacking; no much larger clone is found one base away.

V is pared back by 0 bases and J by 3 bases, with 15 bases lying between the germline termini. CDR1 and CDR2, per the germline V gene, are SGHAT and FQNNGV. Inclusive of the bounding cysteine and phenylalanine, the CDR3 is 16 residues long. Only the CDR3 region is kept as DNA, spanning 48 bases read in frame from base 1. Libraries were made using the immunoSEQ multiplex PCR assay. On the authors' methods: To diagnose cytomegalovirus status from the catalog of TCR beta chain sequences, a statistical classification framework was built. TCRdb retrieved this table from immuneACCESS and kept in-frame rearrangements only. Not all clones are present; in checked studies, unresolved V genes account for under half, and no reason is known for the remainder. V, J and clone size are those of that table, while D and trimming were read from the DNA. Across this sample there are tens of thousands of clones, with approximately 93% seen only once. 3.6% of the sample goes to the ten largest clones.

The donors were included in the validation cohort of roughly 130 subjects, a group kept apart from the roughly 700-subject first cohort. Source material: PBMCs. The V gene is TRBV11-2 and the J gene is TRBJ2-7; a tentative D call is TRBD1 (6 bases match). This clonotype was sampled from a woman in her thirties in good health and CMV-seronegative. The CDR3 region has the sequence CASSLEGGQRFYEQYF. The DNA sequence is given as TGTGCCAGCAGCTTAGAAGGGGGACAAAGGTTCTACGAGCAGTACTTC.